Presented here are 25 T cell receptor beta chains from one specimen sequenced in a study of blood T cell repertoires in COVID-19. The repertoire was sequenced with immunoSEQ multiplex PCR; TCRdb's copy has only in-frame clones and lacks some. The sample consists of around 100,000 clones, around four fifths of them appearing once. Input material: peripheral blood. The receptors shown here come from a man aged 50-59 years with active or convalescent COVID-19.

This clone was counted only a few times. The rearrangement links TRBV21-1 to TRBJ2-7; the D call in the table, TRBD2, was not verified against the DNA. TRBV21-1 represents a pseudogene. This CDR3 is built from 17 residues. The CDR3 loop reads CASRVEVVALIPYEQYF. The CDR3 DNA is TGTGCCAGCAGGGTGGAGGTGGTAGCGCTGATTCCCTACGAGCAGTACTTC.

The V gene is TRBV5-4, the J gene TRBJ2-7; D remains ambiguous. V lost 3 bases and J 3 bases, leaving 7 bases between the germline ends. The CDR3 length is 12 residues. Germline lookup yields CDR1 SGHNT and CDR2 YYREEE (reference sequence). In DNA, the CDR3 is TGTGCCAGCAGCTCGCACTTCTACGAGCAGTACTTC. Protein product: CASSSHFYEQYF.

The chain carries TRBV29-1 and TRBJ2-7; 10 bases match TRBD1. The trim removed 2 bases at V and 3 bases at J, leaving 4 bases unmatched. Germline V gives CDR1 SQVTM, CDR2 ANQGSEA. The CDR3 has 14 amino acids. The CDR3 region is CSVELGTGDYEQYF. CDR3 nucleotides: TGCAGCGTTGAACTGGGGACAGGGGACTACGAGCAGTACTTC.

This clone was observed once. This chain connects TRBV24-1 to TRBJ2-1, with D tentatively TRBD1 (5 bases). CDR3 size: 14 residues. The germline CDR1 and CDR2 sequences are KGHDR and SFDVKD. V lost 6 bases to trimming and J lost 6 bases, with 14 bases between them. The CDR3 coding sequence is TGTGCCACCAGTTGGCAAGGGGATAGCAATGAGCAGTTCTTC. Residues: CATSWQGDSNEQFF.

CDR3 amino acids: CATSDPRGDNEQFF. The DNA for the CDR3 is TGTGCCACCAGTGACCCCCGGGGGGACAATGAGCAGTTCTTC. The genes are TRBV24-1 and TRBJ2-1; 7 bases are shared with TRBD2. Germline V lookup: CDR1 KGHDR, CDR2 SFDVKD. The CDR3 covers 14 residues. With V trimmed by 4 bases and J by 5 bases, 4 bases remained unmatched.

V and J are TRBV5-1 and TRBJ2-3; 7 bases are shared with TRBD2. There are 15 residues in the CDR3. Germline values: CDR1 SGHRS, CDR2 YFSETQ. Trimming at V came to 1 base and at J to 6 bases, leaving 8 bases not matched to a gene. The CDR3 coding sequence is TGCGCCAGCAGCTTGTTTGCGGGAGCCGCGGATACGCAGTATTTT. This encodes CASSLFAGAADTQYF.

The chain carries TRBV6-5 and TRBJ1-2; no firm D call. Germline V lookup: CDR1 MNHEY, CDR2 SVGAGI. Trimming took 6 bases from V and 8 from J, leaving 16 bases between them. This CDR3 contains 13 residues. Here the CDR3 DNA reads TGTGCCAGCAGACCCAGCGCCTTGCGGGGCTACACCTTC. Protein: CASRPSALRGYTF.

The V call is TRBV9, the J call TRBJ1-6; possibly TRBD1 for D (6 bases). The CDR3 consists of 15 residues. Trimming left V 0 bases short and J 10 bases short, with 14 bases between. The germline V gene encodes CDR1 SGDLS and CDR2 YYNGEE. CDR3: CASSVDGRGESPLHF. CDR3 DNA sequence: TGTGCCAGCAGCGTAGACGGCAGGGGAGAATCACCCCTCCACTTT.

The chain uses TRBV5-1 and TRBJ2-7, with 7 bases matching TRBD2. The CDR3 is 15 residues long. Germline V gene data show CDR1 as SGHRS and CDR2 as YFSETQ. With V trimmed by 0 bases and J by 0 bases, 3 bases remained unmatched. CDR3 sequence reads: CASSLELAISYEQYF. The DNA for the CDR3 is TGCGCCAGCAGCTTGGAACTAGCGATCTCCTACGAGCAGTACTTC.

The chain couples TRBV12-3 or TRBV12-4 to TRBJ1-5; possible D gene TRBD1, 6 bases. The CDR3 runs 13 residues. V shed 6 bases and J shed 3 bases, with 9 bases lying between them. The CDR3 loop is CASSWDTNQPQHF. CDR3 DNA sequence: TGTGCCAGCAGCTGGGACACCAATCAGCCCCAGCATTTT.

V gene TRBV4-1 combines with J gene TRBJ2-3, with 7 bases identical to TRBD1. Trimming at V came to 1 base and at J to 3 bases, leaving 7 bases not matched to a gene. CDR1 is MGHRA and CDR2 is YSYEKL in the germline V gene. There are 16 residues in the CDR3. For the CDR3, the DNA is TGCGCCAGCAGCCAAGGACAGGGTTTGGGGACAGATACGCAGTATTTT. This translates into CASSQGQGLGTDTQYF.

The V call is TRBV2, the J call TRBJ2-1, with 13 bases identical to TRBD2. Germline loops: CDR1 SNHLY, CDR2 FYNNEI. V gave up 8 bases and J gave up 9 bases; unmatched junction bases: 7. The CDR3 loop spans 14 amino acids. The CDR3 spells CASDTSGRASEQFF. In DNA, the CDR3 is TGTGCCAGCGATACTAGCGGGAGGGCCAGTGAGCAGTTCTTC.

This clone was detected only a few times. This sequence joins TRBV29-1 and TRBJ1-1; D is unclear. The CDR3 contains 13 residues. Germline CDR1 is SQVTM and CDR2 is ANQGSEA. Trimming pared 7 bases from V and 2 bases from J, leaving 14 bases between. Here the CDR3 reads CSAVSVPNTEAFF. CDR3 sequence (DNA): TGCAGCGCCGTATCGGTCCCTAACACTGAAGCTTTCTTT.

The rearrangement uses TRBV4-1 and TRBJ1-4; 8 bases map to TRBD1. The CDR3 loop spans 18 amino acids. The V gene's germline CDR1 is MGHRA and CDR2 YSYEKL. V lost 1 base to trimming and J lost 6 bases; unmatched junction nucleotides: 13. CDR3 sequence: CASSQVGAMDRVDEKLFF. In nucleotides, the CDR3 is TGCGCCAGCAGCCAAGTTGGGGCAATGGACAGGGTGGATGAAAAACTGTTTTTT.

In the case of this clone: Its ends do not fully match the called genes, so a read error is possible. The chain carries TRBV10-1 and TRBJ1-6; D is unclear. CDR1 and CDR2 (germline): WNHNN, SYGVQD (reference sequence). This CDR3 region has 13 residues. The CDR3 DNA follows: TGCGCCAGCACTGAGACCGGGGATTCACCCCTCCACTTT. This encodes CASTETGDSPLHF.

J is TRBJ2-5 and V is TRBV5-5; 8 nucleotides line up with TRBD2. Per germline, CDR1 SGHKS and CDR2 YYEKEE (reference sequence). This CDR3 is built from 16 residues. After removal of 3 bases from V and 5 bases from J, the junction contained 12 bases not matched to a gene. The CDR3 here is CASSWSRGLGEETQYF. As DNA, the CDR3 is TGTGCCAGCAGCTGGTCCAGGGGACTAGGTGAGGAGACCCAGTACTTC.

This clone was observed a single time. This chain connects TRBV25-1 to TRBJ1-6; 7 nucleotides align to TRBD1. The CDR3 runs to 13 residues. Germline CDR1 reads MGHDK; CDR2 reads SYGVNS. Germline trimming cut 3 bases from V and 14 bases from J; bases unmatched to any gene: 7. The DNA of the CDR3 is TGTGCCAGCAGTGATTCCACAGGGGTAACCCTCCACTTT. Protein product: CASSDSTGVTLHF. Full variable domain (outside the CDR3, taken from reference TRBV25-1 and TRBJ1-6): EADIYQTPRYLVIGTGKKITLECSQTMGHDKMYWYQQDPGMELHLIHYSYGVNSTEKGDLSSESTVSRIRTEHFPLTLESARPSHTSQYLCASSDSTGVTLHFGNGTRLTVT.

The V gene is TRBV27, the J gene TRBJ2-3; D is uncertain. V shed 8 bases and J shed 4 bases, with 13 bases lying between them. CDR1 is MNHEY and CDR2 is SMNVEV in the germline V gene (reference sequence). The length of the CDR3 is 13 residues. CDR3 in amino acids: CASASLAPDTQYF. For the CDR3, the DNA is TGTGCCAGCGCATCATTGGCCCCAGATACGCAGTATTTT.

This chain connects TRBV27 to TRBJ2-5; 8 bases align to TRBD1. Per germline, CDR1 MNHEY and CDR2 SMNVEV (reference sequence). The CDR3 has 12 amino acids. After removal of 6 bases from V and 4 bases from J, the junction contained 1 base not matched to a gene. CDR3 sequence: CASRTGAETQYF. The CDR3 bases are TGTGCCAGCAGGACAGGGGCAGAGACCCAGTACTTC.

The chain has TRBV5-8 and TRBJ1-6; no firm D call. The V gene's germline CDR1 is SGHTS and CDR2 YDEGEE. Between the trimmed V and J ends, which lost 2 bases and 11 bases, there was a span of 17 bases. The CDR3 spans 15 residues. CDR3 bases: TGTGCCAGCAGCTTAGTTACGGCAGGTTCCGCACCCCTCCACTTT. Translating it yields CASSLVTAGSAPLHF.

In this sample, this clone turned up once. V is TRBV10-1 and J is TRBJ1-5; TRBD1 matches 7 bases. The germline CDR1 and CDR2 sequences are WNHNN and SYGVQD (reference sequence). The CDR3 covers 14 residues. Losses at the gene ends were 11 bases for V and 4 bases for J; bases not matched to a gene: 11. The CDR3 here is CAYRQGDFNQPQHF. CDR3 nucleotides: TGCGCCTACCGGCAGGGGGATTTTAATCAGCCCCAGCATTTT.

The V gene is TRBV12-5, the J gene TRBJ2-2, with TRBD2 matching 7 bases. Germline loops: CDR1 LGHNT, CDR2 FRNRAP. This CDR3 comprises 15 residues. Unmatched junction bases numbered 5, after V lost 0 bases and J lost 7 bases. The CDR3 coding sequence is TGTGCTAGTGGTTTGGTACTAGCGATGGTCGGGGAGCTGTTTTTT. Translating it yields CASGLVLAMVGELFF.

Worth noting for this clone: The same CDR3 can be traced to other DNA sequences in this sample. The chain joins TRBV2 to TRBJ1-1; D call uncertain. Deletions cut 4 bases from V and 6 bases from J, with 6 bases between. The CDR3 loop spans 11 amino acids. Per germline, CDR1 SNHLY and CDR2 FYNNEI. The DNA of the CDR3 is TGTGCCAGCAGTGGAGGTGCTGAAGCTTTCTTT. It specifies CASSGGAEAFF.

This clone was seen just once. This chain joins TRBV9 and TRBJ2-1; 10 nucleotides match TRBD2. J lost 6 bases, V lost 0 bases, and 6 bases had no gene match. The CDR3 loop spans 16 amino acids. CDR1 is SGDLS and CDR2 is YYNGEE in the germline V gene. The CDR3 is CASSVGGAGGPNEQFF. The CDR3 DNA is TGTGCCAGCAGCGTAGGTGGAGCGGGAGGGCCCAATGAGCAGTTCTTC.

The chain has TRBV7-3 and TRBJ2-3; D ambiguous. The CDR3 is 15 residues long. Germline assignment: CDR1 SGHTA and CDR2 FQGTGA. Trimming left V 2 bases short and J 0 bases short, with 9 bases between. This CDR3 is CASSLSFGSTDTQYF. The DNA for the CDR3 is TGTGCCAGCAGCTTATCTTTCGGGAGCACAGATACGCAGTATTTT.